This is a list of T cell receptor beta chains from one sample in a study of T-cell memory formation after mild COVID-19. In TCRdb, the 5' RACE reads were re-called with MiXCR into one record per CDR3 protein. The sample has roughly 280,000 distinct CDR3 sequences, under 20% seen once. The sequenced material came from PBMCs or a T cell subset sorted from them (not recorded which). The source is a man younger than 35 who had mild COVID-19 (a few samples of this study predate the infection). Cell type and time point are not known. Both conserved end residues are part of each CDR3. Each record gives: V gene, D gene, CDR3 length, clone size, J gene, CDR3 protein. D genes are given only for firm matches. The size field is filled for only some rows; it gives once, few, many or a size class.

>TRBV7-8|NA|13|NA|TRBJ2-5
CASSSTLKETQYF
>TRBV9|TRBD1|16|few|TRBJ2-1
CASSPWDSGSYNEQFF
>TRBV4-3|NA|15|NA|TRBJ1-2
CASSPKQGMQYGYTF
>TRBV5-4|NA|14|NA|TRBJ1-5
CASSSGGAAQPQHF
>TRBV20-1|NA|15|few|TRBJ1-5
CSAALVTGGNQPQHF
>TRBV11-2|TRBD1|20|many|TRBJ2-1
CASSLLGGQGMLVGYNEQFF
>TRBV7-9|NA|13|many|TRBJ1-3
CASEAGSGNTIYF
>TRBV7-2|TRBD1|13|few|TRBJ2-5
CASSRGQRETQYF
>TRBV27|NA|17|NA|TRBJ1-1
CASSPLLYTELNTEAFF
>TRBV7-9|TRBD1|13|NA|TRBJ1-2
CASSARDSYGYTF
>TRBV12-3/TRBV12-4|NA|14|once|TRBJ2-3
CTSSLGGIGDTQYF